Listed below are T cell receptor beta chains from one sample, sequenced in a study of CD8 T cells in Susac syndrome. MiXCR, applied by TCRdb to the immunoSEQ multiplex PCR reads, yields one record per CDR3 protein. The sample lists about 140,000 distinct CDR3 sequences; 85% to 95% were seen once. The sequenced material came from CD4+ T cells from PBMCs. These receptors came from a human donor with Susac syndrome. CDR3s include the opening cysteine and the closing phenylalanine or tryptophan. The D gene is left open where the match is weak. A clone size is listed for some rows: how often the clone was seen (once, few, many), or a class if it is expanded.

clone_size j_call cdr3_length v_call d_call cdr3_nt cdr3_aa
NA TRBJ1-1 11 TRBV20-1 NA TGCAGTGCTAGGGACCCGCCTCAAGCTTTCTTT CSARDPPQAFF
few TRBJ2-7 11 TRBV7-9 NA TGTGCCAGCAGCGTCTCCTACGAGCAGTACTTC CASSVSYEQYF
NA TRBJ2-2 12 TRBV20-1 NA TGCAGTGCTGGTCGGGGTTCCGGGGAGCTGTTTTTT CSAGRGSGELFF
NA TRBJ1-4 14 TRBV3-1 NA TGTGCCAGCAGCCAAAGAGGGGAAAGTGAAAAACTGTTTTTT CASSQRGESEKLFF
NA TRBJ1-4 13 TRBV20-1 NA TGCAGTGTCCTCTCCGCTAATGAAGAAAAACTGTTTTTT CSVLSANEEKLFF
NA TRBJ2-1 15 TRBV7-9 TRBD2 TGTGCCAGCAGTTTGAGCGGGAGCCCTCACAATGAGCAGTTCTTC CASSLSGSPHNEQFF
NA TRBJ2-1 13 TRBV30 NA TGTGCCTGGAAAGGGGCCTCCTACAATGAGCAGTTCTTC CAWKGASYNEQFF
once TRBJ1-6 17 TRBV5-4 TRBD1 TGTGCCAGCAGCTTGGGACAGGGTCGGTCCTATAATTCACCCCTCCACTTT CASSLGQGRSYNSPLHF
NA TRBJ1-1 17 TRBV9 NA TGTGCCAGCAGCGTAGCTACGATGGCCCCCGGGGACACTGAAGCTTTCTTT CASSVATMAPGDTEAFF
NA TRBJ2-7 14 TRBV30 NA TGTGCCTGGACCGGGGACCAGAGCTCCTACGAGCAGTACTTC CAWTGDQSSYEQYF
NA TRBJ2-1 16 TRBV18 NA TGTGCCAGCTCACCTTTAGGTACGGGTTCCTACAATGAGCAGTTCTTC CASSPLGTGSYNEQFF
NA TRBJ2-7 15 TRBV28 TRBD1 TGTGCCACCTCAACCCTTGGACAGGGACCTCTCGAGCAGTACTTC CATSTLGQGPLEQYF
NA TRBJ1-4 13 TRBV30 TRBD1 TGTGCCTGGAACCGGGACAGGGTTGAAAAACTGTTTTTT CAWNRDRVEKLFF
NA TRBJ1-2 12 TRBV30 NA TGTGCCTGGAGTAGCAATAACTATGGCTACACCTTC CAWSSNNYGYTF
NA TRBJ2-2 13 TRBV29-1 NA TGCAGCGTTGAGTCCCTCTGGGGCGGGGAGCTGTTTTTT CSVESLWGGELFF
NA TRBJ2-3 13 TRBV24-1 NA TGTGCCACCAGCGAACAGGGAGCAGATACGCAGTATTTT CATSEQGADTQYF
NA TRBJ2-7 11 TRBV5-1 TRBD1 TGCGCCAGCCGAACAGGGGGCGAGCAGTACTTC CASRTGGEQYF
NA TRBJ2-5 14 TRBV12-3/TRBV12-4 TRBD2 TGTGCCAGCCGGTGGGGCGGGAGACAAGAGACCCAGTACTTC CASRWGGRQETQYF
NA TRBJ2-1 14 TRBV3-1 NA TGTGCCAGCAGCCATCCGGAGACCTACAATGAGCAGTTCTTC CASSHPETYNEQFF
NA TRBJ1-1 15 TRBV20-1 NA TGCAGTGCTAGAGACGGAACAGGGATGAACACTGAAGCTTTCTTT CSARDGTGMNTEAFF
once TRBJ1-5 13 TRBV30 NA TGTGCCTGGAGTTCAGGGGCCGCTCAGCCCCAGCATTTT CAWSSGAAQPQHF
NA TRBJ2-1 17 TRBV4-1 NA TGCGCCAGCAGCCAAGATATCGCCGGGGACTCCTACAATGAGCAGTTCTTC CASSQDIAGDSYNEQFF
NA TRBJ1-2 13 TRBV5-1 NA TGCGCCAGCAGCCCGGACCGGGAGGGCGGCTACACCTTC CASSPDREGGYTF
NA TRBJ1-2 13 TRBV29-1 NA TGCAGCACCTTGGGAGGGGGAAATTATGGCTACACCTTC CSTLGGGNYGYTF
NA TRBJ2-4 18 TRBV6-2/TRBV6-3 TRBD2 TGTGCCAGCAGTTCGGGACTAGCGGGCCATTTAGCCAAAAACATTCAGTACTTC CASSSGLAGHLAKNIQYF
NA TRBJ2-1 16 TRBV30 TRBD2 TGTGCCTGGAGAGGGACTAGCGCACAATCCTACAATGAGCAGTTCTTC CAWRGTSAQSYNEQFF
NA TRBJ1-1 12 TRBV29-1 NA TGCAGCGCCCCCCGTGAATCGGGTGAAGCTTTCTTT CSAPRESGEAFF
many TRBJ1-4 15 TRBV7-2 NA TGTGCCAGCAGCCAAGACACGGGATGGAATGAAAAACTGTTTTTT CASSQDTGWNEKLFF
NA TRBJ1-2 13 TRBV9 NA TGTGCCAGCAGGGGTGGGGAGGGCTATGGCTACACCTTC CASRGGEGYGYTF
NA TRBJ2-5 13 TRBV20-1 NA TGCAGTGCTAGTGGTGTGCCAATGGAGACCCAGTACTTC CSASGVPMETQYF
NA TRBJ1-1 14 TRBV6-5 TRBD1 TGTGCCAGCTCTGCGACAGGGGAGGACACTGAAGCTTTCTTT CASSATGEDTEAFF
NA TRBJ2-4 13 TRBV30 NA TGTGCCTGGAGCCGGGGGGCCAAAAACATTCAGTACTTC CAWSRGAKNIQYF